Shown below are 13 T cell receptor beta chains from a single sample sequenced in a study of OX40 agonist ivuxolimab in advanced cancers. Assay: immunoSEQ multiplex PCR; the TCRdb copy retains only in-frame clones and omits some. The data show 45,000 to 70,000 clones, with around 88% seen just once and 1.4% held by the top ten. The starting material was CD4+ or CD8+ T cells sorted from blood, obtained in a trial of the OX40 agonist ivuxolimab. These receptors all stem from an adult with an advanced solid tumor such as melanoma, head and neck, liver or kidney cancer.

The chain links TRBV7-9 to TRBJ1-1; D remains ambiguous. This CDR3 is built from 12 residues. The V end was cut by 5 bases, the J end by 7 bases, with 11 bases between. CDR1 SEHNR and CDR2 FQNEAQ come from the germline V gene (reference sequence). CDR3 nucleotides: TGTGCCAGCAGCCCCGTAGTCAATGAAGCTTTCTTT. This codes for CASSPVVNEAFF.

J is TRBJ2-1 and V is TRBV9, with D tentatively TRBD2 (5 bases). The germline gives CDR1 SGDLS, CDR2 YYNGEE. Trimming cost V 0 bases and J 9 bases, with 10 bases left between them. The CDR3 is made up of 13 amino acids. CDR3 region: CASSVVVEGEQFF. The DNA for the CDR3 is TGTGCCAGCAGCGTAGTTGTAGAGGGTGAGCAGTTCTTC.

The chain has TRBV4-2 and TRBJ2-7, with 8 nucleotides matching TRBD1. V gave up 1 base and J gave up 5 bases; unmatched junction bases: 7. Germline lookup yields CDR1 LGHNA and CDR2 YNFKEQ. This CDR3 has 15 residues. DNA for the CDR3: TGTGCCAGCAGCCAAGCGGACAGGGTTTCCCACGAGCAGTACTTC. It encodes CASSQADRVSHEQYF.

V and J are TRBV7-2 and TRBJ2-7; 8 bases match TRBD1. The CDR3 length is 14 residues. The germline V gene has CDR1 SGHTA and CDR2 FQGNSA. The V segment lost 5 bases and the J segment 5 bases; nucleotides outside the gene matches: 8. CDR3 DNA sequence: TGTGCCAGCAGCACAACCGGGACAGGCCACGAGCAGTACTTC. The encoded protein is CASSTTGTGHEQYF.

V and J are TRBV2 and TRBJ1-5; 7 nucleotides match TRBD1. V lost 0 bases, J lost 6 bases, and 8 bases stayed unmatched. The germline CDR1 and CDR2 sequences are SNHLY and FYNNEI. CDR3 length: 16 amino acids. CDR3 region: CASSEALRGGGQPQHF. The CDR3, as DNA: TGTGCCAGCAGTGAAGCATTAAGAGGGGGCGGTCAGCCCCAGCATTTT.

The J gene is TRBJ1-2, the V gene TRBV5-1, with D possibly TRBD1 on 5 matching bases. The germline V and J ends were trimmed by 4 bases and 3 bases, with 16 bases remaining between them. The germline gives CDR1 SGHRS, CDR2 YFSETQ. CDR3 length equals 15 residues. The CDR3 sequence: CASSPGTTTYYGYTF. DNA of the CDR3: TGCGCCAGCAGCCCGGGGACGACAACCTACTATGGCTACACCTTC.

Details on this clone: This same CDR3 is encoded by further DNA sequences in the sample. Written as DNA, the CDR3 is TGTGCCAGCAGCTTCCGACAGGGGGCGCGGGAGCAGTACTTC. Translation: CASSFRQGAREQYF. The chain recombines TRBV7-2 with TRBJ2-7, with 10 bases that match TRBD1. V lost 3 bases and J lost 7; bases outside the gene matches: 6. Germline values: CDR1 SGHTA, CDR2 FQGNSA. This CDR3 spans 14 amino acids.

The chain joins TRBV30 to TRBJ1-5; D is uncertain. CDR1 is GTSNPN and CDR2 is SVGIG in the germline V gene (reference sequence). The germline V and J ends were trimmed by 2 bases and 1 base, with 6 bases remaining between them. This CDR3 is built from 13 residues. The CDR3 coding sequence is TGTGCCTGGAGTCTAGGGAGCAATCAGCCCCAGCATTTT. Protein: CAWSLGSNQPQHF.

In its sample, this clone was seen a few times. The gene calls are TRBV5-1 and TRBJ2-1; possible D gene TRBD1, 5 bases. V dropped 0 bases and J dropped 6 bases, with 13 bases sitting between them. Germline CDR1 is SGHRS and CDR2 is YFSETQ. This CDR3 is 15 amino acids long. The chain's CDR3 is CASSLVPGRGNEQFF. As DNA, the CDR3 is TGCGCCAGCAGCTTGGTACCAGGGCGAGGCAATGAGCAGTTCTTC.

The chain is built from TRBV30 and TRBJ1-5; no clear D. CDR1 GTSNPN and CDR2 SVGIG come from the germline V gene (reference sequence). Between the trimmed V and J ends, which lost 3 bases and 4 bases, there was a span of 10 bases. This CDR3 contains 13 residues. The CDR3 DNA sequence: TGTGCCTGGAGCGCGGCTGAAAATCAGCCCCAGCATTTT. Its translation: CAWSAAENQPQHF.

The CDR3 spells CASGLGPGGVIYEQYF. CDR3 nucleotides: TGTGCTAGTGGTTTGGGCCCGGGGGGGGTGATTTACGAGCAGTACTTC. The chain joins TRBV12-5 to TRBJ2-7; TRBD2 matches at 8 bases. V was clipped by 1 base and J by 4 bases; unmatched bases: 9. This CDR3 is 16 amino acids long. Per germline, CDR1 LGHNT and CDR2 FRNRAP.

This chain links TRBV10-3 with TRBJ2-7; TRBD2 agrees at 8 bases. Germline V gene sequence: CDR1 ENHRY, CDR2 SYGVKD. Trimming removed 3 bases from V and 2 bases from J; junction bases left unmatched: 6. CDR3 size: 15 residues. The CDR3 coding sequence is TGTGCCATCAGTGATGGGACTAGGGTCCCCTACGAGCAGTACTTC. As protein: CAISDGTRVPYEQYF.

This clone turned up a few times. The chain links TRBV11-2 to TRBJ2-5; TRBD2 matches at 9 bases. CDR1 SGHAT and CDR2 FQNNGV come from the germline V gene. This CDR3 is 14 amino acids long. V shed 1 base and J 4 bases; nucleotides not matched to a gene: 1. CDR3 sequence reads: CASSLGSGGETQYF. The CDR3 nucleotides are TGTGCCAGCAGCTTAGGTAGCGGGGGAGAGACCCAGTACTTC.